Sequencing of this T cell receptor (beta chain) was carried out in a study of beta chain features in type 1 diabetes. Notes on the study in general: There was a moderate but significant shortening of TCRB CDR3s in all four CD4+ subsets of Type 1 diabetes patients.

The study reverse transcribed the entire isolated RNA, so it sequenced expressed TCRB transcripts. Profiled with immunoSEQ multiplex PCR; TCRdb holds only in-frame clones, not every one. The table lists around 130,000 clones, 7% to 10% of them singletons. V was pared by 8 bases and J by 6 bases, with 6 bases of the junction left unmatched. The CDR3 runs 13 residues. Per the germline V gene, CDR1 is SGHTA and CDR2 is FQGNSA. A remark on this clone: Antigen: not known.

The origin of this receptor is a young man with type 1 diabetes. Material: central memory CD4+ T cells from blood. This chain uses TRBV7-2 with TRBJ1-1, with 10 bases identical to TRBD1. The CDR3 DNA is TGTGCCAGCCGGAGGGACAGGGGTTCTGAAGCTTTCTTT. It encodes CASRRDRGSEAFF.